This record concerns one T cell receptor (beta chain) sequence. This specimen comes from a study of cytomegalovirus exposure and HLA in healthy donors. Use of 60 Vbeta and 13 Jbeta primers characterized the PCR. Data came from immunoSEQ multiplex PCR; TCRdb stores just in-frame clones and leaves some out. The sample holds about 120,000 clones, around three quarters seen once. This TCR was recovered from a man aged 25-45 years in good health and CMV-seropositive. Sequenced: PBMCs.

CDR3 DNA: TGTGCCAGCTCACTCTCATCCGGGACAGTCACTGAAGCTTTCTTT. Translation gives CASSLSSGTVTEAFF. V and J are TRBV18 and TRBJ1-1; 7 positions agree with TRBD1. Germline CDR1 KGHSH, CDR2 LQKENI. V dropped 4 bases and J dropped 4; count of bases not matched to a gene: 9. This CDR3 has 15 residues.